This TCR beta chain is from a study of blood T cell repertoires in COVID-19. Study-level background: The United States, Italy and Spain supplied acute and convalescent COVID-19 samples. The cDNA or gDNA used as material had been derived from T cells, B-cell-depleted T cells, or PBMCs.

This CDR3 contains 15 residues. Germline trimming cut 7 bases from V and 3 bases from J; bases unmatched to any gene: 8. CDR1 and CDR2 from the germline V gene are ENHRY and SYGVKD. Under the authors' procedure: For nucleated cells, counts were estimated from reference gene primer amplification. Measured with immunoSEQ multiplex PCR; TCRdb has only the in-frame clones, and not every one. V and J calls and clone size come straight from that table; D and trimming were deduced from the DNA. The repertoire has approximately 210,000 clones, around 86% of them found once; the top ten carry around 10%. Sequences were obtained from peripheral blood. V and J are TRBV10-3 and TRBJ1-1, with 10 positions matching TRBD1. The TCR sequence derives from a man aged 45-65 years with COVID-19, enrolled during active disease. CDR3 DNA: TGTGCCATCACGACAGGGGGCTCCCCACACACTGAAGCTTTCTTT. Its protein product is CAITTGGSPHTEAFF.